This T cell receptor beta chain was profiled in a study of Graves' ophthalmopathy and Graves' hyperthyroidism. This CDR3 comprises 15 residues. CDR1 is WSHSY, CDR2 SAAADI, per germline. Lactation, pregnancy, uncontrolled infections and other autoimmune diseases were all grounds for excluding patients. Details on this clonotype: Its antigen is as yet unknown. One end of the junction is discordant with germline, which a read error may explain.

Study-wide points: Separation of ophthalmopathy from stable hyperthyroidism was achieved by a 13-signature model, at about 90% sensitivity and roughly 81% specificity. Detection in blood was also observed for most expanded thyroid clonotypes above 0.001 frequency.

CDR3 regions of TCR beta were amplified from RNA transcripts. HTBI-primed RT-PCR formed the first round, and a multiplex PCR formed the second. TCRdb recomputed calls from the multiplex PCR reads with MiXCR, one row per CDR3 protein. The data contain over a million distinct CDR3 sequences, about two fifths of them seen just once; the ten biggest clones take up 11%. J is TRBJ1-5 and V is TRBV10-2, with D maybe TRBD1 (5 bases). The receptor was derived from an adult man with Graves' hyperthyroidism. The sample was peripheral blood or thyroid tissue (not recorded which). The CDR3 bases are TGTGCCAGCAGTACCTTACGGACATCCAATCAGCCCCAGCATTTT. It encodes CASSTLRTSNQPQHF.